This is a list of T cell receptor beta chains from one sample in a study of blood T cell repertoires in COVID-19. TCRdb's copy holds only in-frame clones and misses some; the assay was immunoSEQ multiplex PCR. The table lists 110,000 to 150,000 clones, more than 80% of them singletons, with approximately 9.9% in the top ten. Material for sequencing was peripheral blood. All receptors come from a woman over 75 with acute or convalescent COVID-19. CDR3s include the opening cysteine and the closing phenylalanine or tryptophan. The order of the fields is J gene, V gene, clone size, D gene, CDR3 protein, CDR3 DNA. D genes are given only for firm matches. The size field is filled for only some rows; it gives once, few, many or a size class.

J: TRBJ1-2; V: TRBV5-4; size: .; D: .; CDR3: CASSLEGGPLGYTF; DNA: TGTGCCAGCAGCTTGGAGGGAGGGCCGCTCGGCTACACCTTC
J: TRBJ2-7; V: TRBV10-3; size: .; D: TRBD1; CDR3: CAISEGQGAAEQYF; DNA: TGTGCCATCAGCGAGGGACAGGGGGCGGCCGAGCAGTACTTC
J: TRBJ1-1; V: TRBV2; size: .; D: .; CDR3: CASRPGTQNTEAFF; DNA: TGTGCCAGCAGGCCCGGGACACAGAACACTGAAGCTTTCTTT
J: TRBJ1-4; V: TRBV9; size: .; D: TRBD1; CDR3: CASSVGTGTGEKLFF; DNA: TGTGCCAGCAGCGTCGGAACCGGGACAGGTGAAAAACTGTTTTTT
J: TRBJ1-2; V: TRBV7-2; size: .; D: .; CDR3: CASSPQVGPNYGYTF; DNA: TGTGCCAGCAGCCCGCAGGTGGGCCCCAACTATGGCTACACCTTC
J: TRBJ2-3; V: TRBV2; size: .; D: .; CDR3: CASRTSGVETDTQYF; DNA: TGTGCCAGCAGGACATCAGGGGTTGAGACAGATACGCAGTATTTT
J: TRBJ2-2; V: TRBV5-1; size: .; D: .; CDR3: CASSLGQATGELFF; DNA: TGCGCCAGCAGCTTAGGACAAGCCACCGGGGAGCTGTTTTTT
J: TRBJ2-2; V: TRBV5-1; size: .; D: .; CDR3: CASRGQGGVGELFF; DNA: TGCGCCAGCAGAGGCCAGGGAGGAGTCGGGGAGCTGTTTTTT
J: TRBJ1-1; V: TRBV6-5; size: .; D: TRBD1; CDR3: CASSSGQGPPYTEAFF; DNA: TGTGCCAGCAGTTCGGGACAGGGGCCCCCGTACACTGAAGCTTTCTTT
J: TRBJ2-3; V: TRBV13; size: .; D: .; CDR3: CASSLGIGDTDTQYF; DNA: TGTGCCAGCAGCCTTGGGATCGGGGACACAGATACGCAGTATTTT
J: TRBJ1-3; V: TRBV30; size: .; D: TRBD1; CDR3: CAWEGQGVGTIYF; DNA: TGTGCCTGGGAAGGACAGGGAGTTGGCACCATATATTTT
J: TRBJ1-6; V: TRBV11-2; size: few; D: .; CDR3: CASSLFAATPNSPLHF; DNA: TGTGCCAGCAGCTTATTTGCGGCTACCCCTAATTCACCCCTCCACTTT
J: TRBJ1-2; V: TRBV7-2; size: .; D: .; CDR3: CASSLFRTGGYTF; DNA: TGTGCCAGCAGCTTATTCCGAACTGGTGGCTACACCTTC
J: TRBJ2-3; V: TRBV29-1; size: few; D: TRBD1; CDR3: CSVGQGGDTQYF; DNA: TGCAGCGTGGGACAGGGGGGAGATACGCAGTATTTT
J: TRBJ1-2; V: TRBV4-1; size: .; D: TRBD1; CDR3: CASSLGSGTGSYGYTF; DNA: TGCGCCAGCAGCCTAGGCTCCGGGACAGGGTCATATGGCTACACCTTC
J: TRBJ1-4; V: TRBV2; size: .; D: .; CDR3: CASSNRATNEKLFF; DNA: TGTGCCAGCAGTAACAGGGCCACTAATGAAAAACTGTTTTTT
J: TRBJ1-3; V: TRBV2; size: .; D: .; CDR3: CASSSQGWAIYF; DNA: TGTGCCAGCAGCTCCCAGGGGTGGGCCATATATTTT
J: TRBJ2-4; V: TRBV12-3/TRBV12-4; size: .; D: TRBD1; CDR3: CASSLAGGDIQYF; DNA: TGTGCCAGCAGTTTGGCAGGGGGAGACATTCAGTACTTC
J: TRBJ2-7; V: TRBV5-1; size: .; D: TRBD1; CDR3: CASSSPDRDEQYF; DNA: TGCGCCAGCAGCTCACCGGACAGGGACGAGCAGTACTTC
J: TRBJ2-7; V: TRBV12-3/TRBV12-4; size: .; D: .; CDR3: CASRISGGHEQYF; DNA: TGTGCCAGCAGGATCTCGGGGGGCCACGAGCAGTACTTC
J: TRBJ1-1; V: TRBV19; size: .; D: .; CDR3: CASSIVDGAEAFF; DNA: TGTGCCAGTAGTATAGTTGACGGGGCTGAAGCTTTCTTT
J: TRBJ1-1; V: TRBV5-1; size: .; D: TRBD1; CDR3: CASSPGQGDTEAFF; DNA: TGCGCCAGCAGCCCGGGACAGGGAGACACTGAAGCTTTCTTT